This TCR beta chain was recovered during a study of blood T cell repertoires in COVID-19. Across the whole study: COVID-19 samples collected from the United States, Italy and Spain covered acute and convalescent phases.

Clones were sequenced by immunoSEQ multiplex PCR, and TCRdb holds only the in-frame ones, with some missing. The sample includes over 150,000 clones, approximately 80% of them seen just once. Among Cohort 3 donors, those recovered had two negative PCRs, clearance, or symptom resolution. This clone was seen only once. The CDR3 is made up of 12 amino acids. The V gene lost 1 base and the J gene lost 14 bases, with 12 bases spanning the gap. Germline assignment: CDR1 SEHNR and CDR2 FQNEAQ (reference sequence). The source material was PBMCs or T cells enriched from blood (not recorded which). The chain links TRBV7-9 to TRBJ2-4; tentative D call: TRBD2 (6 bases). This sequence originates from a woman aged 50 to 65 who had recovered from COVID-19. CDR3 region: CASSLEERVKYF. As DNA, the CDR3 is TGTGCCAGCAGCTTAGAAGAGCGGGTGAAGTACTTC. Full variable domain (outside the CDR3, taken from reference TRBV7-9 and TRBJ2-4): DTGVSQNPRHKITKRGQNVTFRCDPISEHNRLYWYRQTLGQGPEFLTYFQNEAQLEKSRLLSDRFSAERPKGSFSTLEIQRTEQGDSAMYLCASSLEERVKYFGAGTRLSVL.